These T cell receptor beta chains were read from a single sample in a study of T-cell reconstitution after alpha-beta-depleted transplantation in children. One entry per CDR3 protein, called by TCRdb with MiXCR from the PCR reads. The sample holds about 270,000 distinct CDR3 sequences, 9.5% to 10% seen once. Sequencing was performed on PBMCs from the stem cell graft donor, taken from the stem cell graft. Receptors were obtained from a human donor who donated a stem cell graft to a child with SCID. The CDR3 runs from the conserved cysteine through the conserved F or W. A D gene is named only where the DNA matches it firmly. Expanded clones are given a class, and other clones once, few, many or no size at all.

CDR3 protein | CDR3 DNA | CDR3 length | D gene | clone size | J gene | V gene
CASSLAARGKLFF | TGCGCCAGCAGCTTGGCAGCTCGCGGAAAACTGTTTTTT | 13 | - | once | TRBJ1-4 | TRBV5-1
CASSDSIAGGLNEQFF | TGTGCCAGCAGTGACTCGATCGCGGGGGGGCTTAATGAGCAGTTCTTC | 16 | TRBD2 | - | TRBJ2-1 | TRBV6-4
CASSPGLAGASQETQYF | TGTGCCAGCAGCCCTGGTCTAGCGGGCGCCTCCCAAGAGACCCAGTACTTC | 17 | TRBD2 | few | TRBJ2-5 | TRBV9
CASSLVRDEAFF | TGTGCCAGCAGCTTAGTCAGGGATGAAGCTTTCTTT | 12 | - | - | TRBJ1-1 | TRBV7-9
CASCPGDSSGNTIYF | TGCGCCAGCTGCCCAGGGGACTCCTCTGGAAACACCATATATTTT | 15 | - | - | TRBJ1-3 | TRBV5-1
CASSVELAGGADTQYF | TGTGCCAGCAGCGTAGAACTAGCGGGGGGCGCAGATACGCAGTATTTT | 16 | TRBD2 | - | TRBJ2-3 | TRBV9
CASSSEGITEAFF | TGTGCCAGCAGCTCCGAGGGGATCACTGAAGCTTTCTTT | 13 | - | many | TRBJ1-1 | TRBV7-2
CSAIRDPRANEQFF | TGCAGTGCTATCCGGGACCCGAGGGCAAATGAGCAGTTCTTC | 14 | - | many | TRBJ2-1 | TRBV20-1
CASSDWDIGKVDTQYF | TGTGCCAGCAGCGATTGGGACATCGGAAAGGTGGATACGCAGTATTTT | 16 | - | few | TRBJ2-3 | TRBV4-2
CASSLVPSGRTDTQYF | TGCGCCAGCAGCTTGGTACCTAGCGGCCGCACAGATACGCAGTATTTT | 16 | TRBD2 | few | TRBJ2-3 | TRBV5-1
CASSLARGGGHNEQFF | TGTGCCAGCAGTTTAGCGAGGGGGGGCGGCCACAATGAGCAGTTCTTC | 16 | - | many | TRBJ2-1 | TRBV12-3/TRBV12-4
CASREGATRSYNEQFF | TGCGCCAGCAGGGAAGGGGCTACCCGCTCCTACAATGAGCAGTTCTTC | 16 | - | - | TRBJ2-1 | TRBV5-1
CASSLKTGYEQYF | TGTGCCAGCAGCTTAAAAACAGGCTACGAGCAGTACTTC | 13 | - | few | TRBJ2-7 | TRBV7-9
CASRRRIIRDRYHEQYF | TGTGCCAGCAGACGCCGTATAATACGGGACAGGTACCACGAGCAGTACTTC | 17 | TRBD1 | many | TRBJ2-7 | TRBV28
CSARSSGGYSYEQYF | TGCAGTGCTAGAAGTTCGGGGGGGTACTCCTACGAGCAGTACTTC | 15 | TRBD2 | - | TRBJ2-7 | TRBV20-1
CASSYDGFGTEAFF | TGTGCCAGCAGTTACGACGGGTTTGGGACTGAAGCTTTCTTT | 14 | - | few | TRBJ1-1 | TRBV6-5
CASSIQSSTGRETQYF | TGTGCCAGTAGTATCCAATCTTCGACAGGGCGAGAGACCCAGTACTTC | 16 | TRBD1 | - | TRBJ2-5 | TRBV19
CASSVGGGRDTQYF | TGTGCCAGCAGCGTCGGGGGGGGTCGAGATACGCAGTATTTT | 14 | TRBD2 | - | TRBJ2-3 | TRBV4-2
CASSSKTGVAAGELFF | TGTGCCAGCAGCTCAAAGACAGGGGTGGCCGCCGGGGAGCTGTTTTTT | 16 | TRBD1 | - | TRBJ2-2 | TRBV7-8
CATTSGQDNEQFF | TGTGCCACCACTAGCGGGCAAGACAATGAGCAGTTCTTC | 13 | TRBD2 | many | TRBJ2-1 | TRBV2
CASAQDRTSYEQYF | TGCGCCAGCGCTCAGGACAGGACCAGTTACGAGCAGTACTTC | 14 | TRBD1 | - | TRBJ2-7 | TRBV5-1
CASKRRGDSPTNYGYTF | TGCGCCAGCAAAAGACGGGGAGACAGCCCTACTAACTATGGCTACACCTTC | 17 | - | many | TRBJ1-2 | TRBV10-2
CSAPRGSGGPYNEQFF | TGCAGTGCCCCGAGGGGGAGCGGGGGCCCATACAATGAGCAGTTCTTC | 16 | TRBD2 | few | TRBJ2-1 | TRBV20-1
CSARAGHSGYNEQFF | TGCAGTGCTAGGGCAGGACACAGCGGGTACAATGAGCAGTTCTTC | 15 | - | - | TRBJ2-1 | TRBV20-1
CSGGSGVGVETQYF | TGCAGTGGTGGAAGCGGGGTGGGGGTGGAGACCCAGTACTTC | 14 | TRBD2 | - | TRBJ2-5 | TRBV20-1
CASSTRTRDTQYF | TGTGCCAGCAGTACCCGGACGAGAGATACGCAGTATTTT | 13 | - | few | TRBJ2-3 | TRBV12-3/TRBV12-4
CASSWTGTFSGANVLTF | TGTGCCAGCAGTTGGACAGGAACCTTCTCTGGGGCCAACGTCCTGACTTTC | 17 | TRBD1 | - | TRBJ2-6 | TRBV7-8